This T cell receptor beta chain was sequenced during a study of CD4 and CD8 cells across lung adenocarcinoma regions. Localized lung adenocarcinoma, a non-small cell lung cancer, affected the donors. A single record per CDR3 protein comes from TCRdb applying MiXCR to the PCR reads. The table lists about 19,000 distinct CDR3 sequences, 50% of them singletons. The sequence derives from a male donor with lung adenocarcinoma. The CD4 and CD8 labels of this study may be unreliable. Sequencing input: CD8+ T cells from the margin of a lung tumor.

The CDR3 sequence is CASSEAGMWARNTQYF. In DNA, the CDR3 is TGTGCCAGCAGTGAAGCGGGGATGTGGGCCAGAAATACGCAGTACTTC. J is TRBJ2-4 and V is TRBV6-1; D is ambiguous. Germline CDR1 and CDR2: MNHNS and SASEGT. The CDR3 extends over 16 amino acids. V dropped 0 bases and J dropped 13 bases, with 22 bases sitting between them.